The text below deals with one TCR beta chain. Its antigen remains unknown. Every donor gave 9 to 10 milliliters of peripheral blood. Per-sample PBMC isolation yielded at least 6.5 million cells. The sample is drawn from a study of blood T cells in healthy people across ages. Whole-study results and caveats: Long-lived and aged donors differed, with more naive CD4+ cells and higher diversity in the long-lived.

A second PCR, run for roughly 7 to 11 cycles, used a sample-barcoded 5' primer plus a J-beta primer mix. One entry per CDR3 protein, called by TCRdb with MiXCR from the 5' RACE reads. Here the sample spans roughly 1.5 million distinct CDR3 sequences, approximately 42% being singletons. V was trimmed by 1 base and J by 5 bases, leaving 17 bases between them. This CDR3 is built from 16 residues. Per germline, CDR1 SGHTA and CDR2 FQGNSA. The source of this sequence is a woman in her late teens or twenties in good health. Sequencing was done on a sample of blood. The rearrangement joins TRBV7-2 to TRBJ1-2; no definite D call. The DNA for the CDR3 is TGTGCCAGCAGCTTAGAATGGGCACTAATGTATTATGGCTACACCTTC. Amino acids: CASSLEWALMYYGYTF.